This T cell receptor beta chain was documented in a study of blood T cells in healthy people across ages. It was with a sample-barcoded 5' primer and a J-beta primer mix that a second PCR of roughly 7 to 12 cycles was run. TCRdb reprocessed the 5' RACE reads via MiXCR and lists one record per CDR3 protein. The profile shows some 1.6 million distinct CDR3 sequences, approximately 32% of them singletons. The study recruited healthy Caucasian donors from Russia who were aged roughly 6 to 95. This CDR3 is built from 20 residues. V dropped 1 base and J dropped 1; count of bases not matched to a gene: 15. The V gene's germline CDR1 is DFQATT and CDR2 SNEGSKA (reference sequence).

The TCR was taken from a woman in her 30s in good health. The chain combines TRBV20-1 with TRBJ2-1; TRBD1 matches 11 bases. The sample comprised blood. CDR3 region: CSARVDLLDRGLLSYNEQFF. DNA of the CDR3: TGCAGTGCTAGAGTCGATCTCCTGGACAGGGGGCTCCTATCCTACAATGAGCAGTTCTTC.